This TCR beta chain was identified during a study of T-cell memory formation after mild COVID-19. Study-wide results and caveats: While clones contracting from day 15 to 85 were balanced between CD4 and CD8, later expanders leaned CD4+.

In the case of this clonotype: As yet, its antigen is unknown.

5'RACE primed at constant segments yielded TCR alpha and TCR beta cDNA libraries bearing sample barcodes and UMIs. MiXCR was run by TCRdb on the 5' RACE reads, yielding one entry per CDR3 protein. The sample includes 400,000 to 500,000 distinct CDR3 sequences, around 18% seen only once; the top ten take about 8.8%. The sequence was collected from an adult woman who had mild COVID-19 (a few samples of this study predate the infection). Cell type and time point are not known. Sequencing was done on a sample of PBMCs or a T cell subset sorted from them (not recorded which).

The CDR3 DNA reads as TGTGCCAGCAGTCCCGGGACTAGCGGGAGTCGCGAGCAGTACTTC. Translation gives CASSPGTSGSREQYF. The chain combines TRBV27 with TRBJ2-7; 14 positions match TRBD2. The V segment lost 5 bases and the J segment 6 bases; nucleotides outside the gene matches: 6. CDR1 and CDR2 from the germline V gene are MNHEY and SMNVEV (reference sequence). The CDR3 totals 15 residues.